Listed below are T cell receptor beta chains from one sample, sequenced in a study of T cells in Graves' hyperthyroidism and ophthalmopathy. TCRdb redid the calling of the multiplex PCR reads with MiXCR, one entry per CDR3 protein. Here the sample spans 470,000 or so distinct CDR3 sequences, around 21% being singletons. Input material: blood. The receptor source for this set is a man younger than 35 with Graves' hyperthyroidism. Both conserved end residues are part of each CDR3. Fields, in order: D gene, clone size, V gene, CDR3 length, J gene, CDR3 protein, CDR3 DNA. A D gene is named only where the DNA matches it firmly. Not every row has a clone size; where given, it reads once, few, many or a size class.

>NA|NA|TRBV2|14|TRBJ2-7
CASSASPRTLEQYF
TGTGCCAGCAGTGCCAGCCCCCGAACCCTCGAGCAGTACTTC
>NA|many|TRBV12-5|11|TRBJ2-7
CASGAAGKQYF
TGTGCTAGTGGTGCAGCGGGCAAGCAGTACTTC
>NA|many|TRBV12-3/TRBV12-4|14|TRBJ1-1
CASSLNWGNTEAFF
TGTGCCAGCAGTCTGAATTGGGGTAACACTGAAGCTTTCTTT
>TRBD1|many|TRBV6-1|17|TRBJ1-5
CASSEALDRVFNQPQHF
TGTGCCAGCAGTGAAGCCCTGGACAGGGTGTTTAATCAGCCCCAGCATTTT
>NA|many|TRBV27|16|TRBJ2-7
CASSSTPFTFNYEQYF
TGTGCCAGCAGTTCGACTCCCTTCACCTTCAATTACGAGCAGTACTTC
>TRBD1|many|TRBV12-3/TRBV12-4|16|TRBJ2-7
CASSRPGQGSSYEQYF
TGTGCCAGCAGTCGACCGGGACAGGGCTCCTCCTACGAGCAGTACTTC
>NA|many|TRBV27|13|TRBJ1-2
CASSFGRLYGYTF
TGTGCCAGCAGTTTCGGCAGGCTCTATGGCTACACCTTC
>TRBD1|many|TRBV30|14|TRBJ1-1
CAWSPGQGNTEAFF
TGTGCCTGGAGCCCAGGACAGGGAAACACTGAAGCTTTCTTT
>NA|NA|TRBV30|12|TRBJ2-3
CAWSVMGGTQYF
TGTGCCTGGAGTGTCATGGGCGGTACGCAGTATTTT
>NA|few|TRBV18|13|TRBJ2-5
CASSRRDQETQYF
TGTGCCAGCTCCCGCCGGGATCAAGAGACCCAGTACTTC
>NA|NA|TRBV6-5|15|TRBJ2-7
CASSYSKAGLYEQYF
TGTGCCAGCAGTTACTCGAAGGCAGGGCTTTACGAGCAGTACTTC
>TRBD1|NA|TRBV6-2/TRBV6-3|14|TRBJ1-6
CASRVDRDSSPLHF
TGTGCCAGCAGAGTGGACAGGGATTCCTCACCCCTCCACTTT
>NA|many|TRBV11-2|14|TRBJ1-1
CASTSGLRNTEAFF
TGTGCCAGCACCTCAGGATTACGGAACACTGAAGCTTTCTTT
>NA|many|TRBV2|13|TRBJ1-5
CASADSTNQPQHF
TGTGCCAGCGCGGACAGCACCAATCAGCCCCAGCATTTT
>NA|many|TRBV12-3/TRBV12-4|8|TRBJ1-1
CASSRDGF
TGTGCCAGCAGCCGGGACGGATTT
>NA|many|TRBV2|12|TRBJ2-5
CASSEEEATQYF
TGTGCCAGCAGTGAAGAAGAGGCGACCCAGTACTTC
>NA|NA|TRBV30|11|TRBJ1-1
CAWNDRPEAFF
TGTGCCTGGAACGACAGACCCGAGGCTTTCTTT
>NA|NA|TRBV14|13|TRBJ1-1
CASRSDGGTEAFF
TGTGCCAGCAGATCCGACGGGGGCACTGAAGCTTTCTTT
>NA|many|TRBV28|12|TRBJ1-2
CASSFPNGGYTF
TGTGCCAGCAGTTTCCCTAACGGTGGCTACACCTTC
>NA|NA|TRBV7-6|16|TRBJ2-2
CASSPVGGGYTGELFF
TGTGCCAGCAGCCCGGTCGGAGGGGGATACACCGGGGAGCTGTTTTTT
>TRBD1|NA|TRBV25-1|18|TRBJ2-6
CASSDRAQDRAGANVLTF
TGTGCCAGCAGTGATCGCGCCCAGGACAGGGCTGGGGCCAACGTCCTGACTTTC
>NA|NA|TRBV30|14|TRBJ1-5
CAWSVGQGRQPQHF
TGTGCCTGGAGTGTCGGGCAGGGTCGGCAGCCCCAGCATTTT
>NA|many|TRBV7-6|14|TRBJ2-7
CASTRDRGDYEQYF
TGTGCCAGCACCCGAGATAGGGGGGACTACGAGCAGTACTTC
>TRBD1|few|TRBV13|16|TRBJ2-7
CASSGPGQGKTYEQYF
TGTGCCAGCAGTGGACCGGGACAGGGTAAAACCTACGAGCAGTACTTC
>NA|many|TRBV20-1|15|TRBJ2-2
CSAAVRGAVTGELFF
TGCAGTGCTGCTGTCCGGGGGGCGGTCACCGGGGAGCTGTTTTTT
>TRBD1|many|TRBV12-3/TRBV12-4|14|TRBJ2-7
CASSLAPDDREQYF
TGTGCCAGCAGTTTAGCCCCCGATGACAGGGAACAGTACTTC
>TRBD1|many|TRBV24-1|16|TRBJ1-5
CATSEGGTGANQPQHF
TGTGCCACCAGTGAGGGCGGGACAGGTGCCAATCAGCCCCAGCATTTT
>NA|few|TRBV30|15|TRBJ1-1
CAWSEVGTQNTEAFF
TGTGCCTGGAGTGAGGTCGGGACACAGAACACTGAAGCTTTCTTT
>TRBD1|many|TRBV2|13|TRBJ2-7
CATSGQGKGEQYF
TGTGCCACCTCTGGACAGGGCAAGGGGGAGCAGTACTTC
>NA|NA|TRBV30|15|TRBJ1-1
CAWSAQITRNTEAFF
TGTGCCTGGAGTGCTCAAATAACAAGGAACACTGAAGCTTTCTTT
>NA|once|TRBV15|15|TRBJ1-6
CATSRVTSVRSPLHF
TGTGCCACCAGCAGAGTGACTTCGGTACGTTCACCCCTCCACTTT
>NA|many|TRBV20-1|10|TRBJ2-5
CSGLRETQYF
TGCAGTGGCCTGAGGGAGACCCAGTACTTC
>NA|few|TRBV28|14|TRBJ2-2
CASTPGGRTGELFF
TGTGCCAGCACCCCCGGGGGGCGCACCGGGGAGCTGTTTTTT
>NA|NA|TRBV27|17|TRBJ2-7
CASSSLTLFGQASEQYF
TGTGCCAGCAGTTCATTGACTCTTTTTGGTCAGGCCTCCGAGCAGTACTTC
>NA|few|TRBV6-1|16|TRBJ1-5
CASSEVPGASNQPQHF
TGTGCCAGCAGTGAAGTCCCAGGGGCCAGCAATCAGCCCCAGCATTTT
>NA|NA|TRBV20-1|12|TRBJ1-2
CSVRVQGQGYTF
TGCAGTGTTCGCGTCCAGGGTCAGGGCTACACCTTC
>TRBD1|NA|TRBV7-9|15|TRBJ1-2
CASSLRDRGRYGYTF
TGTGCCAGCAGCCTCCGGGACAGGGGAAGATATGGCTACACCTTC
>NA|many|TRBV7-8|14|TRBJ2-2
CASRGGPNTGELFF
TGTGCCAGCAGAGGTGGACCGAACACCGGGGAGCTGTTTTTT
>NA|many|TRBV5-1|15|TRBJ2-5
CASSLGDGFTETQYF
TGCGCCAGCAGCTTGGGGGACGGATTCACCGAGACCCAGTACTTC
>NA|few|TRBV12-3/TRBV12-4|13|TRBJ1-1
CASSLIGSSHAFF
TGTGCCAGCAGCCTAATTGGATCAAGTCATGCTTTCTTT
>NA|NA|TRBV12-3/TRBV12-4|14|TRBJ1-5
CASSRQQGNQPQHF
TGTGCCAGCAGTCGACAGCAGGGCAATCAGCCCCAGCATTTT
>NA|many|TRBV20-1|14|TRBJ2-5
CSARPGSFLETQYF
TGCAGTGCTAGGCCCGGCTCCTTTTTGGAGACCCAGTACTTC
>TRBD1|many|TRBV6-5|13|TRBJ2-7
CASRVGQADEQYF
TGTGCCAGCAGGGTTGGACAGGCAGACGAGCAGTACTTC
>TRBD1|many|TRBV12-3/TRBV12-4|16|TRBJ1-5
CASSADPTGRRQPQHF
TGTGCCAGCAGTGCGGATCCGACAGGGAGGAGGCAGCCCCAGCATTTT
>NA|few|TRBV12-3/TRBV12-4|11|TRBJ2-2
CASGDPRELFF
TGTGCCAGCGGGGACCCCCGGGAGCTGTTTTTT
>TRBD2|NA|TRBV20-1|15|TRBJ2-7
CSAREFSGSASEQYF
TGCAGTGCTAGGGAATTTAGCGGGTCCGCATCCGAGCAGTACTTC
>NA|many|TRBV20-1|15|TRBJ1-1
CSARWLGPMNTEAFF
TGCAGTGCTAGGTGGCTGGGTCCCATGAACACTGAAGCTTTCTTT
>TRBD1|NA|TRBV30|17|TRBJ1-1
CAWRPYTGGRPDTEAFF
TGTGCCTGGAGACCCTACACAGGGGGCCGGCCGGACACTGAAGCTTTCTTT
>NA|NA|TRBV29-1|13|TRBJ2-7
CSVGSFDSYEQYF
TGCAGCGTTGGGTCGTTCGACTCCTACGAGCAGTACTTC
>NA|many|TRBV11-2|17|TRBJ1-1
CASSQVPKGPRNTEAFF
TGTGCCAGCAGCCAAGTTCCAAAGGGGCCAAGGAACACTGAAGCTTTCTTT
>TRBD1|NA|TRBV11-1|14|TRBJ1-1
CASSFRTGRTEAFF
TGTGCCAGCAGCTTCCGGACAGGGCGCACTGAAGCTTTCTTT
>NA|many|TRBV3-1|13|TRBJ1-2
CASSLVGGPGYTF
TGTGCCAGCAGCCTCGTGGGGGGGCCTGGCTACACCTTC